This T cell receptor beta chain came from a study of blood T cell repertoires in COVID-19. The overall study: The United States, Italy and Spain supplied acute and convalescent COVID-19 samples. The analysed material was cDNA or gDNA that came from T cells, B-cell-depleted T cells, or PBMCs.

Authors' methods: Researchers report that nucleated cell counts were estimated from reference gene primer amplification. TCRdb's table, derived via immunoSEQ multiplex PCR, lists solely in-frame clones and lacks some. V, J and clone size derive from that table, while D and trimming were established from the DNA sequence. This table has 200,000 to 300,000 clones, about four fifths appearing once. This clone occurred once. The source of this sequence is a woman between 18 and 29 years old with acute or convalescent COVID-19. What was sequenced was peripheral blood.

The CDR3 DNA reads TGTGCCAGTAGTAGGGGGGCTGGGGCCAACGTCCTGACTTTC. The encoded protein is CASSRGAGANVLTF. The V call is TRBV19, the J call TRBJ2-6; possible D gene TRBD2, 6 bases. Germline V CDR1 and CDR2: LNHDA, SQIVND (reference sequence). Between the trimmed V and J ends, which lost 4 bases and 2 bases, there was a span of 6 bases. The CDR3 loop spans 14 amino acids.